The T cell receptor (beta chain) described here comes from a study of vaccination and CD4 T cells after COVID-19. Study information: Six males and four females constituted the convalescent cohort, two of whom were Hispanic.

A remark on this clonotype: Its specificity is not known.

The treatment: roughly ten-day PBMC culture with coronavirus spike peptide pools or control peptides (ViraFEST assay). General study results and limits: Clonotypes reactive to SARS-CoV-2 had a median that went up from 21 to 38, but not significantly. Sampling was limited to relatively few convalescent patients, with no early post-infection timepoints studied.

The Oncomine TCR Beta short-read assay sequenced DNA from cultured CD4+ T cells. Cultured CD4+ T cells were the source of extracted genomic DNA. A single record per CDR3 protein comes from TCRdb applying MiXCR to the PCR reads. The table has approximately 20,000 distinct CDR3 sequences, 70% seen once. Germline CDR1 LNHDA, CDR2 SQIVND (reference sequence). The CDR3 has 13 residues. V lost 6 bases and J lost 10, with 16 bases in between. The rearrangement uses TRBV19 and TRBJ1-5; D not resolved. Specimen: CD4+ T cells from blood, cultured in vitro. The source of this sequence is a human donor who had recovered from COVID-19. CDR3 nucleotides: TGTGCCAGTAGATGGGCTACCGAGGGCCCCCAGCATTTT. Translation: CASRWATEGPQHF.